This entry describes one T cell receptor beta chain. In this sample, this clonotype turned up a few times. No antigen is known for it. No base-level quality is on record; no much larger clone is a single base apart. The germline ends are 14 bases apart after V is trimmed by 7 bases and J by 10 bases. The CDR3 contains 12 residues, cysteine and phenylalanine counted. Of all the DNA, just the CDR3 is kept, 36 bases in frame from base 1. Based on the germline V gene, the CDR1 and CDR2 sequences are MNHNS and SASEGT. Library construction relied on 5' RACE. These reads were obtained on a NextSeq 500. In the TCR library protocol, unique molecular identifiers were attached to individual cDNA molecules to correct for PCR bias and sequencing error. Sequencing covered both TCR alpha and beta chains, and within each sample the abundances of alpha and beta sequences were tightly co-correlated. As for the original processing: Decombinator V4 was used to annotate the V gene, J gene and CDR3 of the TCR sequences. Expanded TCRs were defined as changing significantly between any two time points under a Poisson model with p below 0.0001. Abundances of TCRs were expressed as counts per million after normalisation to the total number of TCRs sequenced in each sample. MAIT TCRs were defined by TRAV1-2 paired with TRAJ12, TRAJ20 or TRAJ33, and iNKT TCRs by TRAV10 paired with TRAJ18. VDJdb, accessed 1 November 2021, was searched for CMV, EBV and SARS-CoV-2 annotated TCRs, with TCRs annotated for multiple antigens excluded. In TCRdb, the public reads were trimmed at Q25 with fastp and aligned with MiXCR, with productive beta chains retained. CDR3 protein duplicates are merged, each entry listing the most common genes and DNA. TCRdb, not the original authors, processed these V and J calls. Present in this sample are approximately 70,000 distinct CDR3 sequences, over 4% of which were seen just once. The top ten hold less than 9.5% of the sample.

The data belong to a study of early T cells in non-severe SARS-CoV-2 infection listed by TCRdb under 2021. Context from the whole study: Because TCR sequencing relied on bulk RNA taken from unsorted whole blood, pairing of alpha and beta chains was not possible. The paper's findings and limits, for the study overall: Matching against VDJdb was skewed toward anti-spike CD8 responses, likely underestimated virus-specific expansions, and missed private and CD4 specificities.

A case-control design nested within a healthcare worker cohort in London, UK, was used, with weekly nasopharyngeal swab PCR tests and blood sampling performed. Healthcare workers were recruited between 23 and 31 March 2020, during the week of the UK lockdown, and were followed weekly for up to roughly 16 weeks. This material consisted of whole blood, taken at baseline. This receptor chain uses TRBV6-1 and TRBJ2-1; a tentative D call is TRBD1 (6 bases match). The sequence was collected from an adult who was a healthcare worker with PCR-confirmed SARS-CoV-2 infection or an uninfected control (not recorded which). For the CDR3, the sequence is CASTLWGTEQFF. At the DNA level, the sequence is TGTGCCAGCACCCTATGGGGGACAGAGCAGTTCTTC.